This T cell receptor beta chain is drawn from a study of blood T cell repertoires in COVID-19. About the study: Samples of COVID-19 (acute and convalescent) were obtained from the United States, Italy and Spain. T cells, B-cell-depleted T cells, or PBMCs supplied cDNA or gDNA.

This CDR3 is built from 15 residues. Trimming removed 0 bases at V and 3 bases at J, with 13 bases between. Germline V gene data show CDR1 as SGHKS and CDR2 as YYEKEE (reference sequence). The table came from immunoSEQ multiplex PCR; TCRdb's copy has only in-frame clones and leaves some out. Here the sample spans about 74,000 clones, more than 75% being singletons. The sequence derives from a man between 50 and 59 years old with acute or convalescent COVID-19. The rearrangement joins TRBV5-5 to TRBJ2-7; tentative D call: TRBD1 (7 bases). The sequenced material came from peripheral blood. CDR3 nucleotide sequence: TGTGCCAGCAGCTTGGGGCGACAGGGAGGCTACGAGCAGTACTTC. This sequence encodes CASSLGRQGGYEQYF.